Sequencing of this T cell receptor beta chain was carried out in a study of T cell changes during pregnancy in multiple sclerosis. Here immunoSEQ multiplex PCR was the method, and the copy in TCRdb shows in-frame clones only, minus some. The sample holds about 70,000 clones, about 94% seen once. The CDR3 is 15 residues long. CDR1 and CDR2 (germline): MNHEY, SVGAGI. Trimming removed 0 bases at V and 3 bases at J, with 8 bases between. The sample in question was peripheral blood, obtained in the third trimester of pregnancy. The sequence came from a female donor with multiple sclerosis, enrolled in a pregnancy study. The V and J genes are TRBV6-5 and TRBJ1-4, with D perhaps matching TRBD1 (5 bases). CDR3 loop: CASSYSLGANEKLFF. CDR3 nucleotides: TGTGCCAGCAGTTACTCGTTAGGGGCTAATGAAAAACTGTTTTTT.